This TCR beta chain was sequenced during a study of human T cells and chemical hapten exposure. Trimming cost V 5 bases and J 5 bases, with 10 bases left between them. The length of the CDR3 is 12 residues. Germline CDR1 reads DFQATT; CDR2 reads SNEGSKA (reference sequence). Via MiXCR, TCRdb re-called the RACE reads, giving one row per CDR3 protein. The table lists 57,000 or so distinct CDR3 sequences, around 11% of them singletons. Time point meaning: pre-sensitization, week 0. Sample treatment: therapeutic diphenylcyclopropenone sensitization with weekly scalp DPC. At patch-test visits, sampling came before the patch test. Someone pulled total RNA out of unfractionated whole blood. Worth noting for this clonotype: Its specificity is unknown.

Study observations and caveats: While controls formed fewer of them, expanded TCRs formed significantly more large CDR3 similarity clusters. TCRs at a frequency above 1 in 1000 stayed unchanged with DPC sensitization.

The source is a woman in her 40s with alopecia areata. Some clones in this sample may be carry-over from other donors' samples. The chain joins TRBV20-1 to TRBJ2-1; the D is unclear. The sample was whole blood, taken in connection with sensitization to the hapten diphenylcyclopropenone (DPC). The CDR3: CSAPDWDNEQFF. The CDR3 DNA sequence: TGCAGTGCTCCAGACTGGGACAATGAGCAGTTCTTC.